These 21 T cell receptor beta chains were sequenced from one sample in a study of CD8 T cells in ankylosing spondylitis. Via MiXCR, TCRdb re-called the 5' RACE reads, giving one row per CDR3 protein. Among around 150,000 distinct CDR3 sequences listed, about an eighth were seen once. The sequencing input was blood, either unsorted or a sorted T cell fraction (not recorded which). These receptors originate from a female donor with ankylosing spondylitis or in good health (not recorded which).

There are a few counts of this clonotype. This chain connects TRBV19 to TRBJ1-1; 12 bases are a match to TRBD1. Germline V gives CDR1 LNHDA, CDR2 SQIVND (reference sequence). CDR3 length: 16 amino acids. The V gene end was trimmed by 4 bases and the J gene end by 6 bases; junction bases not matched to a gene: 9. The CDR3 region is CASSTSPGQGASEAFF. CDR3 in DNA: TGTGCCAGTAGTACCTCTCCGGGACAGGGGGCCTCTGAAGCTTTCTTT.

This clonotype was picked up many times. The chain joins TRBV3-1 to TRBJ2-3; 11 bases align to TRBD2. Unmatched junction bases numbered 7, after V lost 4 bases and J lost 4 bases. Germline V gene lookup returns CDR1 LGHDT and CDR2 YNNKEL (reference sequence). The CDR3 contains 16 residues. The CDR3 loop reads CASSLTSGSWADTQYF. DNA for the CDR3: TGTGCCAGCAGCCTTACTAGCGGGAGTTGGGCAGATACGCAGTATTTT.

This clonotype was seen many times. J is TRBJ2-2 and V is TRBV11-2; D is undetermined. This CDR3 comprises 14 residues. The V and J ends lost 1 base and 5 bases respectively, with 8 bases between them. From germline, CDR1 is SGHAT and CDR2 FQNNGV. The CDR3 sequence: CASSLVPLTGELFF. The CDR3 nucleotides are TGTGCCAGCAGCTTAGTTCCTCTTACCGGGGAGCTGTTTTTT.

This clonotype was observed many times. The V and J genes are TRBV3-1 and TRBJ1-1; D is ambiguous. V dropped 3 bases and J dropped 1 base, with 9 bases sitting between them. The CDR3 has 14 residues. The germline gives CDR1 LGHDT, CDR2 YNNKEL (reference sequence). CDR3 residues: CASSQSTANTEAFF. DNA for the CDR3: TGTGCCAGCAGCCAGTCAACAGCGAACACTGAAGCTTTCTTT.

In this sample, this clonotype turned up many times. V usage is TRBV3-1 and J usage is TRBJ2-5, with 8 bases that match TRBD2. CDR3 length: 13 residues. With V trimmed by 7 bases and J by 5 bases, 6 bases remained unmatched. CDR1 and CDR2 (germline): LGHDT, YNNKEL (reference sequence). CDR3 sequence reads: CASTPGLVETQYF. CDR3 nucleotide sequence: TGTGCCAGCACTCCGGGACTAGTTGAGACCCAGTACTTC.

Ten or more counts support this clonotype. The J gene is TRBJ1-5, the V gene TRBV15; D ambiguous. Germline lookup yields CDR1 LNHNV and CDR2 YYDKDF (reference sequence). V was pared by 2 bases and J by 7 bases, with 15 bases between. This CDR3 is 15 amino acids long. CDR3 DNA sequence: TGTGCCACCAGCAGACATCACCTTAACGGGCAGCCCCAGCATTTT. Translating it yields CATSRHHLNGQPQHF.

This clonotype was found many times. This chain uses TRBV27 with TRBJ1-1; possibly TRBD1 for D (5 bases). Germline CDR1 and CDR2: MNHEY and SMNVEV (reference sequence). CDR3 length equals 16 residues. V lost 7 bases, J lost 5 bases, and 23 bases lay in between. Here the CDR3 DNA reads TGTGCCAGCATATCGACGGGGGGGTCGAGGAGAACTGAAGCTTTCTTT. Protein: CASISTGGSRRTEAFF.

This clonotype has a count of ten or more. The chain has TRBV5-1 and TRBJ2-3; 7 bases are a match to TRBD1. The trim removed 3 bases at V and 3 bases at J, leaving 4 bases unmatched. Germline V gene lookup returns CDR1 SGHRS and CDR2 YFSETQ. The CDR3 is 14 residues long. In DNA form, the CDR3 reads TGCGCCAGCAGCTCCTCAGGGGGTACAGATACGCAGTATTTT. Amino acid sequence: CASSSSGGTDTQYF.

This clonotype was counted many times. This rearrangement joins TRBV6-6 to TRBJ1-3; no firm D call. The germline V and J ends were trimmed by 8 bases and 3 bases, with 2 bases remaining between them. The CDR3 is made up of 10 amino acids. Per the germline V gene, CDR1 is MNHNY and CDR2 is SVGAGI (reference sequence). CDR3 in amino acids: CASFGNTIYF. CDR3 DNA: TGTGCCAGCTTTGGAAACACCATATATTTT.

As regards this clonotype: A much larger clone differs by one base, so this may be a read error. The chain joins TRBV7-6 to TRBJ2-3, with D possibly matching TRBD2 (6 bases). Germline V lookup: CDR1 SGHVS, CDR2 FNYEAQ. The ends were cut back, 5 bases at V and 4 bases at J, with 19 bases in the middle. CDR3 length: 16 amino acids. CDR3 residues: CASSPQMGRIADTQYF. As DNA, the CDR3 is TGTGCCAGCAGCCCCCAGATGGGGAGGATCGCAGATACGCAGTATTTT.

This clonotype was observed many times. The rearrangement joins TRBV29-1 to TRBJ2-7; 9 bases are shared with TRBD1. The CDR3 is 13 residues long. The ends lost 2 bases at V and 5 bases at J; junction bases unmatched: 4. CDR1 and CDR2 from the germline V gene are SQVTM and ANQGSEA. CDR3: CSVEPGQGHEQYF. CDR3 DNA sequence: TGCAGCGTTGAACCGGGACAGGGCCACGAGCAGTACTTC.

This clonotype was found many times. The rearrangement joins TRBV28 to TRBJ1-5; 9 nucleotides agree with TRBD1. The CDR3 length is 17 residues. Germline CDR1 and CDR2: MDHEN and SYDVKM. V gave up 4 bases and J gave up 9 bases; unmatched junction bases: 16. In DNA, the CDR3 is TGTGCCAGCAGTTACAAGTTCGGACAGGGGAGGTGGGGGCCCCAGCATTTT. Its protein product is CASSYKFGQGRWGPQHF. The variable domain in full, with the rest retrieved from reference TRBV28 and TRBJ1-5, is DVKVTQSSRYLVKRTGEKVFLECVQDMDHENMFWYRQDPGLGLRLIYFSYDVKMKEKGDIPEGYSVSREKKERFSLILESASTNQTSMYLCASSYKFGQGRWGPQHFGDGTRLSIL.

V is TRBV12-3 or TRBV12-4 and J is TRBJ2-1, with 9 bases that match TRBD2. The CDR3 has 14 residues. Trimming took 6 bases from V and 5 from J; bases not matched to a gene: 5. Here the CDR3 DNA reads TGTGCCAGCAGCCGAAGACTAGCGGACAATGAGCAGTTCTTC. Translated, it gives CASSRRLADNEQFF.

This clonotype was observed many times. The chain employs TRBV20-1 and TRBJ2-1, with D perhaps matching TRBD1 or TRBD2 (6 bases each). The CDR3 runs to 15 residues. Germline assignment: CDR1 DFQATT and CDR2 SNEGSKA (reference sequence). The V and J ends lost 2 bases and 5 bases respectively, with 16 bases between them. The CDR3 region is CSARSGGGRDNEQFF. DNA of the CDR3: TGCAGTGCTAGATCAGGAGGGGGGCGCGACAATGAGCAGTTCTTC.

In its sample, this clonotype was seen many times. The rearrangement joins TRBV29-1 to TRBJ2-7; D gene uncertain. CDR1 is SQVTM, CDR2 ANQGSEA, per germline. The CDR3 is made up of 8 amino acids. DNA for the CDR3: TGCAGATCAGACGAGCAGTACTTC. This sequence encodes CRSDEQYF.

This clonotype was recorded at least ten times. The rearrangement joins TRBV6-5 to TRBJ1-5; weak D call: TRBD1 (6 bases). The V gene lost 4 bases and the J gene lost 2 bases, with 12 bases spanning the gap. Germline V lookup: CDR1 MNHEY, CDR2 SVGAGI. The length of the CDR3 is 15 residues. CDR3 in DNA: TGTGCCAGCAGTTCGGGGGGCGCGGGCAATCAGCCCCAGCATTTT. This encodes CASSSGGAGNQPQHF.

This clonotype has at least ten counts. The chain uses TRBV20-1 and TRBJ2-5; D not resolved. V lost 3 bases and J 5 bases, leaving 4 bases between the germline ends. From germline, CDR1 is DFQATT and CDR2 SNEGSKA (reference sequence). CDR3 size: 10 residues. DNA for the CDR3: TGCAGTGCTAGCGTGGAGACCCAGTACTTC. This codes for CSASVETQYF.

This chain's CDR3 is CSVPAGLNTEAFF. DNA for the CDR3: TGCAGCGTTCCGGCGGGACTGAACACTGAAGCTTTCTTT. The V gene is TRBV29-1, the J gene TRBJ1-1; possible D gene TRBD1, 5 bases. Germline-derived CDR1 and CDR2 are SQVTM and ANQGSEA. V was shortened by 5 bases and J by 0 bases, with 10 bases between the two germline ends. CDR3 length equals 13 residues.

Many counts were recorded for this clonotype. The chain joins TRBV24-1 to TRBJ2-5; maybe TRBD1 (5 bases). Between the trimmed V and J ends, which lost 10 bases and 5 bases, there was a span of 10 bases. This CDR3 region has 11 residues. Germline CDR1 KGHDR, CDR2 SFDVKD. The CDR3 sequence is CATGNRETQYF. CDR3 DNA: TGTGCCACGGGAAACAGGGAGACCCAGTACTTC.

With respect to this clonotype: Since a much larger clone is just one base distant, this may be a read error. V and J are TRBV10-2 and TRBJ1-2; tentatively, D is TRBD1 (5 bases). From germline, CDR1 is WSHSY and CDR2 SAAADI. The CDR3 is made up of 15 amino acids. CDR3: CASSERGGANYGDTF. In DNA form, the CDR3 reads TGCGCCAGCAGTGAGAGGGGCGGAGCTAACTATGGCGACACCTTC.

This clonotype was counted ten times or more. The V gene is TRBV6-1, the J gene TRBJ2-3; D remains ambiguous. V lost 2 bases and J lost 13, with 16 bases in between. CDR1 MNHNS and CDR2 SASEGT come from the germline V gene. The CDR3 extends over 13 amino acids. CDR3 nucleotides: TGTGCCAGCAGTGAAATCGGACGGGCCGTGGAGTATTTT. This encodes CASSEIGRAVEYF.